The 12 T cell receptor beta chains presented below share a single source sample, sequenced in a study of T cell responses to AZD1222 COVID-19 vaccine. Assay used: immunoSEQ multiplex PCR; TCRdb lists only in-frame clones, some missing. Of more than 50,000 clones listed, 84% were seen once; the top ten hold 20%. This specimen was peripheral blood, taken on day 0 of AZD1222 vaccination. These receptors were collected from an adult in good health.

The chain has TRBV28 and TRBJ1-2; 12 bases line up with TRBD1. After removal of 7 bases from V and 8 bases from J, the junction contained 8 bases not matched to a gene. The CDR3 sequence is 14 residues long. Germline CDR1 and CDR2: MDHEN and SYDVKM. The CDR3 loop reads CASTPGTGGHGYTF. As DNA, the CDR3 is TGTGCCAGCACCCCCGGGACAGGGGGCCACGGCTACACCTTC.

The chain employs TRBV11-3 and TRBJ1-1, with TRBD1 matching over 9 bases. This CDR3 has 17 amino acids. Germline-derived CDR1 and CDR2 are SGHNT and YENEEA. Trimming took 0 bases from V and 5 from J; bases not matched to a gene: 10. The CDR3 protein is CASSLEGQGGVVTEAFF. CDR3 DNA sequence: TGTGCCAGCAGCTTAGAGGGACAGGGTGGAGTCGTAACTGAAGCTTTCTTT.

The rearrangement joins TRBV5-5 to TRBJ1-2; D ambiguous. Germline loops: CDR1 SGHKS, CDR2 YYEKEE (reference sequence). V was shortened by 2 bases and J by 0 bases, with 8 bases between the two germline ends. The CDR3 covers 14 residues. The DNA of the CDR3 is TGTGCCAGCAGCTTTGACATCCCTAACTATGGCTACACCTTC. This codes for CASSFDIPNYGYTF.

The chain is built from TRBV7-6 and TRBJ2-2; 7 bases agree with TRBD1. The CDR3 is 12 residues long. J gave up 11 bases and V 1 base, and 1 base lay outside the gene matches. Germline CDR1 SGHVS, CDR2 FNYEAQ. The CDR3 loop is CASSLDRGELFF. CDR3 nucleotides: TGTGCCAGCAGCTTAGACAGGGGTGAGCTGTTTTTT.

The chain is built from TRBV29-1 and TRBJ1-3, with D tentatively TRBD1 (6 bases). CDR3 length equals 14 residues. V lost 3 bases, J lost 0 bases, and 9 bases lay in between. CDR1 is SQVTM and CDR2 is ANQGSEA in the germline V gene. The CDR3 loop reads CSVEEDSSGNTIYF. The CDR3 nucleotides are TGCAGCGTTGAGGAGGACAGCTCTGGAAACACCATATATTTT.

The J gene is TRBJ2-2, the V gene TRBV6-2 or TRBV6-3, with D perhaps matching TRBD1 (6 bases). Germline CDR1 reads MNHEY; CDR2 reads SVGEGT. There are 15 residues in the CDR3. V was trimmed by 0 bases and J by 9 bases, leaving 14 bases between them. This CDR3 is CASSYSTGSVRELFF. Written as DNA, the CDR3 is TGTGCCAGCAGTTACTCAACAGGGTCCGTCCGGGAGCTGTTTTTT.

This clone was seen a single time. This chain joins TRBV28 and TRBJ1-5, with 7 bases fitting TRBD1. J lost 2 bases, V lost 3 bases, and 7 bases had no gene match. Germline V gene lookup returns CDR1 MDHEN and CDR2 SYDVKM. The CDR3 is 16 residues long. The CDR3 here is CASSLPQTGGNQPQHF. The CDR3 coding sequence is TGTGCCAGCAGTTTGCCTCAAACAGGGGGCAATCAGCCCCAGCATTTT.

The CDR3: CAWNTAGNQPQHF. The CDR3 nucleotides read TGTGCCTGGAATACGGCGGGCAATCAGCCCCAGCATTTT. This sequence joins TRBV30 and TRBJ1-5; D remains ambiguous. The CDR3 length is 13 residues. V was trimmed by 4 bases and J by 2 bases, leaving 9 bases between them. CDR1 and CDR2 (germline): GTSNPN, SVGIG (reference sequence). Filled out from reference TRBV30 and TRBJ1-5, the complete variable domain reads SQTIHQWPATLVQPVGSPLSLECTVEGTSNPNLYWYRQAAGRGLQLLFYSVGIGQISSEVPQNLSASRPQDRQFILSSKKLLLSDSGFYLCAWNTAGNQPQHFGDGTRLSIL.

The gene calls are TRBV15 and TRBJ1-5; weak D call: TRBD1 (6 bases). The CDR3 contains 15 residues. Trimming took 0 bases from V and 7 from J, leaving 13 bases between them. Germline V gene lookup returns CDR1 LNHNV and CDR2 YYDKDF (reference sequence). The CDR3 DNA sequence: TGTGCCACCAGCAGAGATCGGCAGGGGTGGCAGCCCCAGCATTTT. Translation gives CATSRDRQGWQPQHF.

The rearrangement links TRBV6-2 or TRBV6-3 to TRBJ2-1; D ambiguous. This CDR3 is built from 12 residues. Trimming stripped 2 bases from V and 8 bases from J, with 7 bases between. Per germline, CDR1 MNHEY and CDR2 SVGEGT. The CDR3 DNA sequence: TGTGCCAGCAGTTACCCTACGGATGAGCAGTTCTTC. Amino acid sequence: CASSYPTDEQFF.

The chain joins TRBV28 to TRBJ2-2; the D gene is possibly TRBD2 (6 bases). Trimming took 3 bases from V and 5 from J, leaving 13 bases between them. The germline CDR1 and CDR2 sequences are MDHEN and SYDVKM. The CDR3 sequence is 15 residues long. For the CDR3, the DNA is TGTGCCAGCAGTTTCCTACCCGGGGGAACCGGGGAGCTGTTTTTT. This gives the protein CASSFLPGGTGELFF.

V and J are TRBV7-8 and TRBJ2-7; 11 bases match TRBD2. Trimming cost V 1 base and J 4 bases; bases outside gene matches: 3. CDR1 and CDR2 (germline): SGHVS, FQNEAQ. The CDR3 is made up of 15 amino acids. The CDR3 protein is CASSLVPSGRYEQYF. In DNA, the CDR3 is TGTGCCAGCAGCTTAGTCCCTAGCGGGAGGTACGAGCAGTACTTC. The whole variable domain, remainder taken from reference TRBV7-8 and TRBJ2-7, is GAGVSQSPRYKVAKRGQDVALRCDPISGHVSLFWYQQALGQGPEFLTYFQNEAQLDKSGLPSDRFFAERPEGSVSTLKIQRTQQEDSAVYLCASSLVPSGRYEQYFGPGTRLTVT.